A single sample gave rise to the 32 T cell receptor beta chains below, sequenced in a study of shared clonotypes between healthy human individuals. Assay: immunoSEQ multiplex PCR; the TCRdb copy retains only in-frame clones and omits some. The sample carries under 750,000 clones, roughly 72% recorded once. Specimen: memory CD4+ T cells sorted from blood. Subset defined: CD45RA-negative fraction. These receptor sequences come from a woman between 25 and 40 years old in good health.

The V call is TRBV19, the J call TRBJ2-3; D uncertain. Germline CDR1 is LNHDA and CDR2 is SQIVND (reference sequence). V was trimmed by 5 bases and J by 2 bases, leaving 14 bases between them. This CDR3 comprises 15 residues. Written as DNA, the CDR3 is TGTGCCAGTAGTGCCGACCCAGCATCCACAGATACGCAGTATTTT. Amino acids: CASSADPASTDTQYF.

The rearrangement uses TRBV19 and TRBJ1-2; no definite D call. The V and J ends lost 10 bases and 4 bases respectively, with 10 bases between them. The CDR3 sequence is 11 residues long. CDR1 LNHDA and CDR2 SQIVND come from the germline V gene (reference sequence). The CDR3 bases are TGTGCCACCTCAAATCGCTATGGCTACACCTTC. Protein product: CATSNRYGYTF. The full variable domain, in which reference TRBV19 and TRBJ1-2 provide the parts outside the CDR3, is DGGITQSPKYLFRKEGQNVTLSCEQNLNHDAMYWYRQDPGQGLRLIYYSQIVNDFQKGDIAEGYSVSREKKESFPLTVTSAQKNPTAFYLCATSNRYGYTFGSGTRLTVV.

J is TRBJ1-4 and V is TRBV6-5; tentative D call: TRBD1 (6 bases). The CDR3 has 15 residues. V shed 6 bases and J shed 4 bases, with 15 bases lying between them. Germline lookup yields CDR1 MNHEY and CDR2 SVGAGI. For the CDR3, the DNA is TGTGCCAGCAGACAGGGACCCCGTGGTAATGAAAAACTGTTTTTT. As protein: CASRQGPRGNEKLFF.

The CDR3 here is CASSLSVGGVYGYTF. CDR3 nucleotide sequence: TGTGCCAGCAGCTTGTCTGTTGGGGGGGTCTATGGCTACACCTTC. This sequence joins TRBV5-4 and TRBJ1-2; maybe TRBD1 (5 bases). This CDR3 has 15 residues. Germline values: CDR1 SGHNT, CDR2 YYREEE (reference sequence). The V gene lost 1 base and the J gene lost 4 bases, with 14 bases spanning the gap.

CDR3: CASSPGGAAEVAQYF. In DNA, the CDR3 is TGTGCCAGCAGTCCAGGGGGTGCAGCGGAGGTCGCCCAGTACTTC. This chain joins TRBV7-7 and TRBJ2-5; 7 nucleotides agree with TRBD1. The CDR3 sequence is 15 residues long. Per the germline V gene, CDR1 is SSHAT and CDR2 is FNYEAQ (reference sequence). After removal of 6 bases from V and 9 bases from J, the junction contained 16 bases not matched to a gene.

The rearrangement links TRBV2 to TRBJ2-3; 10 bases match TRBD1. The CDR3 is 14 residues long. Germline V gene data show CDR1 as SNHLY and CDR2 as FYNNEI. The V segment lost 6 bases and the J segment 6 bases; nucleotides outside the gene matches: 6. The CDR3 loop is CASRNGQGDDTQYF. The CDR3 DNA reads as TGTGCCAGCAGAAACGGACAGGGGGATGATACGCAGTATTTT.

V is TRBV11-1 and J is TRBJ2-7, with no clear D. Germline V lookup: CDR1 SGHAT, CDR2 FQDESV (reference sequence). V lost 1 base and J 4 bases, leaving 5 bases between the germline ends. The CDR3 consists of 12 residues. The DNA of the CDR3 is TGTGCCAGCAGCTTAGTTACATACGAGCAGTACTTC. Amino acids: CASSLVTYEQYF.

The gene calls are TRBV20-1 and TRBJ2-5, with D maybe TRBD2 (5 bases). The CDR3 runs to 11 residues. CDR1 DFQATT and CDR2 SNEGSKA come from the germline V gene (reference sequence). The V gene lost 6 bases and the J gene lost 11 bases, with 16 bases spanning the gap. This CDR3 reads CSASFAGEQYF. In nucleotides, the CDR3 is TGCAGTGCCTCCTTCGCGGGTGAGCAGTACTTC.

This chain uses TRBV2 with TRBJ1-2; no clear D. V lost 4 bases, J lost 5 bases, and 14 bases lay in between. From germline, CDR1 is SNHLY and CDR2 FYNNEI. This CDR3 region has 14 residues. The CDR3 DNA is TGTGCCAGCAGTGCTTTTCTGTTGGAGTATGGCTACACCTTC. Translation gives CASSAFLLEYGYTF. Using reference TRBV2 and TRBJ1-2 for the parts outside the CDR3, the full variable domain is EPEVTQTPSHQVTQMGQEVILRCVPISNHLYFYWYRQILGQKVEFLVSFYNNEISEKSEIFDDQFSVERPDGSNFTLKIRSTKLEDSAMYFCASSAFLLEYGYTFGSGTRLTVV.

V and J are TRBV7-2 and TRBJ1-2; the D is unclear. Germline V gene sequence: CDR1 SGHTA, CDR2 FQGNSA. The CDR3 is 12 residues long. V was clipped by 1 base and J by 10 bases, with 10 bases between them. CDR3 DNA sequence: TGTGCCAGCAGCTTAGAGGTGGGATACTACACCTTC. As protein: CASSLEVGYYTF.

In regard to this clone: One base separates it from a far larger clone, so it is likely a read error. The sample has other DNA sequences that encode this CDR3 too. The chain has TRBV6-1 and TRBJ2-1; D remains unclear. Trimming took 0 bases from V and 7 from J, leaving 10 bases between them. This CDR3 region has 14 residues. Germline-derived CDR1 and CDR2 are MNHNS and SASEGT. The CDR3 here is CASSEALRQNEQFF. CDR3 sequence (DNA): TGTGCCAGCAGTGAAGCCCTACGTCAGAATGAGCAGTTCTTC.

This sequence joins TRBV4-1 and TRBJ1-2; a weak D match, TRBD1 (6 bases). V was pared by 0 bases and J by 6 bases, with 11 bases between. The germline CDR1 and CDR2 sequences are MGHRA and YSYEKL. This CDR3 region has 14 residues. The CDR3 is CASSQDTGWDGYTF. As DNA, the CDR3 is TGCGCCAGCAGCCAAGATACAGGGTGGGATGGCTACACCTTC.

The genes are TRBV7-8 and TRBJ2-2; D remains unclear. The CDR3 runs 15 residues. Germline CDR1 SGHVS, CDR2 FQNEAQ. Trimming shortened V by 0 bases and J by 6 bases, and 11 bases separated the two germline ends. In nucleotides, the CDR3 is TGTGCCAGCAGCTTAGCGCTAGGTGACGCCGGGGAGCTGTTTTTT. Translation: CASSLALGDAGELFF.

The CDR3 region has the DNA TGTGCGACCAGGGGGACAGGGGACACTGAAGCTTTCTTT. Translation: CATRGTGDTEAFF. This rearrangement joins TRBV7-3 to TRBJ1-1; 10 bases align to TRBD1. Germline assignment: CDR1 SGHTA and CDR2 FQGTGA. The CDR3 consists of 13 residues.

This rearrangement joins TRBV5-1 to TRBJ2-3; TRBD2 is a possible D gene (6 bases). V shed 0 bases and J shed 6 bases, with 11 bases lying between them. There are 14 residues in the CDR3. The V gene's germline CDR1 is SGHRS and CDR2 YFSETQ. The chain's CDR3 is CASSLDGGGDTQYF. The CDR3 region has the DNA TGCGCCAGCAGCTTGGATGGTGGGGGGGATACGCAGTATTTT. Full variable domain (outside the CDR3, taken from reference TRBV5-1 and TRBJ2-3): KAGVTQTPRYLIKTRGQQVTLSCSPISGHRSVSWYQQTPGQGLQFLFEYFSETQRNKGNFPGRFSGRQFSNSRSEMNVSTLELGDSALYLCASSLDGGGDTQYFGPGTRLTVL.

The genes are TRBV19 and TRBJ2-4, with D perhaps given as TRBD1 or TRBD2 (5 bases each). The germline gives CDR1 LNHDA, CDR2 SQIVND (reference sequence). The V end lost 5 bases, the J end lost 6 bases, and 14 bases lay between the germline ends. CDR3 size: 14 residues. For the CDR3, the DNA is TGTGCCAGTAGTTGGGGGAGAGTTGCAAACATTCAGTACTTC. This codes for CASSWGRVANIQYF.

The rearrangement joins TRBV29-1 to TRBJ2-3; D ambiguous. The CDR3 loop spans 14 amino acids. Per the germline V gene, CDR1 is SQVTM and CDR2 is ANQGSEA. V was cut by 3 bases and J by 0 bases, with 10 bases left in between. CDR3 DNA: TGCAGCGTTGATCAGCAACAGAGCACAGATACGCAGTATTTT. It translates to CSVDQQQSTDTQYF.

The gene calls are TRBV27 and TRBJ1-4; no clear D. V lost 1 base and J lost 7, with 7 bases in between. The CDR3 totals 13 residues. Germline V gene lookup returns CDR1 MNHEY and CDR2 SMNVEV (reference sequence). The CDR3 loop is CASSLYGSEKLFF. CDR3 nucleotides: TGTGCCAGCAGTTTATACGGGAGTGAAAAACTGTTTTTT.

V and J are TRBV12-1 and TRBJ2-3; whether TRBD2, the table's D call, matches the DNA was not checked. TRBV12-1 is a listed pseudogene. The CDR3 spans 19 residues. DNA of the CDR3: TGTGCCAGCAGCCCCCGTGGACTAGCGGGATCTCTGGGCACAGATACGCAGTATTTT. Encoded protein: CASSPRGLAGSLGTDTQYF.

This chain links TRBV14 with TRBJ2-2; 10 bases are shared with TRBD1. V shed 4 bases and J 2 bases; nucleotides not matched to a gene: 10. Germline assignment: CDR1 SGHDN and CDR2 FVKESK. The CDR3 loop spans 18 amino acids. The chain's CDR3 is CASSRGVDRGVNTGELFF. CDR3 sequence (DNA): TGTGCCAGCAGCCGAGGGGTGGACAGGGGGGTAAACACCGGGGAGCTGTTTTTT. Full variable domain (remainder filled in from reference TRBV14 and TRBJ2-2): EAGVTQFPSHSVIEKGQTVTLRCDPISGHDNLYWYRRVMGKEIKFLLHFVKESKQDESGMPNNRFLAERTGGTYSTLKVQPAELEDSGVYFCASSRGVDRGVNTGELFFGEGSRLTVL.

The J gene is TRBJ2-3, the V gene TRBV4-1; D perhaps matches TRBD2 (6 bases). V was trimmed by 1 base and J by 4 bases, leaving 15 bases between them. Germline V gene sequence: CDR1 MGHRA, CDR2 YSYEKL. This CDR3 comprises 16 residues. This CDR3 is CASSQGGNRESDTQYF. For the CDR3, the DNA is TGCGCCAGCAGCCAAGGGGGCAATCGGGAGTCAGATACGCAGTATTTT.

The CDR3 loop is CAWSATGYTEAFF. The CDR3 DNA reads as TGTGCCTGGAGCGCTACAGGCTACACTGAAGCTTTCTTT. This chain connects TRBV30 to TRBJ1-1; TRBD1 is a possible D gene (5 bases). The CDR3 consists of 13 residues. V was trimmed by 3 bases and J by 3 bases, leaving 11 bases between them. CDR1 and CDR2 from the germline V gene are GTSNPN and SVGIG (reference sequence).

Of note for this clone: The same CDR3 also results from other DNA sequences found in this sample. This sequence joins TRBV7-9 and TRBJ1-4; D unclear. Trimming removed 7 bases at V and 8 bases at J, with 8 bases between. CDR1 SEHNR and CDR2 FQNEAQ come from the germline V gene (reference sequence). The CDR3 consists of 11 residues. Here the CDR3 DNA reads TGTGCCAGCACCAGCCGCGAAAAACTGTTTTTT. This translates into CASTSREKLFF.

The chain recombines TRBV2 with TRBJ2-2; TRBD2 matches 13 bases. After removal of 7 bases from V and 5 bases from J, the junction contained 4 bases not matched to a gene. Germline-derived CDR1 and CDR2 are SNHLY and FYNNEI. The CDR3 runs to 15 residues. The CDR3 sequence is CASTWGLAGTGELFF. The CDR3 DNA reads as TGTGCCAGCACCTGGGGACTAGCGGGAACCGGGGAGCTGTTTTTT.

The chain is built from TRBV30 and TRBJ2-2, with D possibly TRBD2 on 6 matching bases. Germline V gene lookup returns CDR1 GTSNPN and CDR2 SVGIG (reference sequence). The V and J ends lost 1 base and 6 bases respectively, with 9 bases between them. The CDR3 is 13 amino acids. DNA of the CDR3: TGTGCCTGGAGTGATTGGGGGGCCGGGGAGCTGTTTTTT. Amino acid sequence: CAWSDWGAGELFF. Drawing the rest from reference TRBV30 and TRBJ2-2, the complete variable domain is SQTIHQWPATLVQPVGSPLSLECTVEGTSNPNLYWYRQAAGRGLQLLFYSVGIGQISSEVPQNLSASRPQDRQFILSSKKLLLSDSGFYLCAWSDWGAGELFFGEGSRLTVL.

The chain joins TRBV5-4 to TRBJ1-5; a possible D gene is TRBD1 (5 bases). CDR3 length: 14 residues. The germline V gene encodes CDR1 SGHNT and CDR2 YYREEE (reference sequence). Trimming took 0 bases from V and 5 from J, leaving 9 bases between them. This CDR3 is CASSLGGKDQPQHF. In nucleotides, the CDR3 is TGTGCCAGCAGCTTGGGGGGGAAGGATCAGCCCCAGCATTTT.

This sequence joins TRBV18 and TRBJ2-7; TRBD1 matches at 7 bases. Looked up from germline, CDR1 is KGHSH and CDR2 is LQKENI. The length of the CDR3 is 14 residues. The junction had 5 bases not matched to a gene; V was cut back by 3 bases and J by 3 bases. DNA for the CDR3: TGTGCCAGCTCACCCGGGACAGCCTTCTACGAGCAGTACTTC. Its protein is CASSPGTAFYEQYF.

This clone was found a few times. The chain links TRBV18 to TRBJ1-2, with a weak D call TRBD1 (6 bases). V lost 3 bases and J lost 5, with 16 bases in between. This CDR3 has 15 amino acids. Germline CDR1 and CDR2: KGHSH and LQKENI. DNA for the CDR3: TGTGCCAGCTCACCCTCGTCGGGGGACATTTATGGCTACACCTTC. It encodes CASSPSSGDIYGYTF.

This chain joins TRBV7-2 and TRBJ2-7; 11 nucleotides line up with TRBD2. J gave up 3 bases and V 5 bases, and 3 bases lay outside the gene matches. This CDR3 is 14 amino acids long. Germline V CDR1 and CDR2: SGHTA, FQGNSA. CDR3 bases: TGTGCCAGCAGCCGGACTAGCGGGTACTACGAGCAGTACTTC. Protein product: CASSRTSGYYEQYF. The entire variable domain, with the rest obtained from reference TRBV7-2 and TRBJ2-7, is as follows: GAGVSQSPSNKVTEKGKDVELRCDPISGHTALYWYRQSLGQGLEFLIYFQGNSAPDKSGLPSDRFSAERTGGSVSTLTIQRTQQEDSAVYLCASSRTSGYYEQYFGPGTRLTVT.

In its sample, this clone was seen once. The chain couples TRBV5-1 to TRBJ2-2; possibly TRBD1 or TRBD2 for D (5 bases each). CDR1 is SGHRS, CDR2 YFSETQ, per germline. Trimming took 4 bases from V and 6 from J, leaving 19 bases between them. The CDR3 is made up of 16 amino acids. In nucleotides, the CDR3 is TGCGCCAGCAGCCCGGGGATTGGGGACCGGTCCGGGGAGCTGTTTTTT. Amino acid sequence: CASSPGIGDRSGELFF.

This chain links TRBV5-1 with TRBJ2-1; D is ambiguous. This CDR3 spans 15 amino acids. The germline V gene encodes CDR1 SGHRS and CDR2 YFSETQ. V was clipped by 0 bases and J by 0 bases, with 7 bases between them. The CDR3 DNA sequence: TGCGCCAGCAGCTTGGCTGCCCTCTCCTACAATGAGCAGTTCTTC. This sequence encodes CASSLAALSYNEQFF.

The table lists this clone with a few counts. The chain uses TRBV5-1 and TRBJ2-7, with 9 positions matching TRBD2. CDR3 length equals 15 residues. V shed 0 bases and J 0 bases; nucleotides not matched to a gene: 1. Germline CDR1 and CDR2: SGHRS and YFSETQ. The CDR3 region has the DNA TGCGCCAGCAGCTTGGGGACTAGCGACTCCTACGAGCAGTACTTC. It is translated as CASSLGTSDSYEQYF.